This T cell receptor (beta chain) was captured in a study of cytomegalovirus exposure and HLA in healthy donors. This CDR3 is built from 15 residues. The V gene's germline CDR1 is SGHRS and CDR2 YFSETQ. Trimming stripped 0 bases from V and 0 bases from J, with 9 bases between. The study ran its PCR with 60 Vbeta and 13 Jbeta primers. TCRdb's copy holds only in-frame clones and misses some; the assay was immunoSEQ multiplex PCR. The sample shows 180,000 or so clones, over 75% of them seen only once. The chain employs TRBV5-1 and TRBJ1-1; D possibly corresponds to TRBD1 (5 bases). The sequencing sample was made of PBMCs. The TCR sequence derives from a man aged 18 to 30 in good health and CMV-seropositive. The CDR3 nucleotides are TGCGCCAGCAGCTTGGACGGAGGGGTGAACACTGAAGCTTTCTTT. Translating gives CASSLDGGVNTEAFF.